This T cell receptor beta chain was sequenced in a study of graft-versus-host responses after intestinal transplantation. Assay: immunoSEQ multiplex PCR; the TCRdb copy retains only in-frame clones and omits some. The sample lists under 95,000 clones; approximately 78% were seen once. Details on this clone: Its antigen is unidentified.

V shed 6 bases, J shed 2 bases, and the junction held 3 bases outside the gene matches. The CDR3 consists of 13 residues. Germline CDR1 and CDR2: MDHEN and SYDVKM. Whole-study findings and limits: Recipient bone marrow held GvH clones, some seen earlier in ileum or blood.

The V gene is TRBV28, the J gene TRBJ2-7; 8 bases are a match to TRBD1. The TCR comes from a human donor who received an intestinal transplant. The specimen comprised unstimulated CD4+ T cells sorted from spleen or lymph node cells, sampled before intestinal transplant. Written as DNA, the CDR3 is TGTGCCAGCAGGAGGACAGGGACCTACGAGCAGTACTTC. Its translation is CASRRTGTYEQYF. Together with reference TRBV28 and TRBJ2-7, the CDR3 gives the full variable domain: DVKVTQSSRYLVKRTGEKVFLECVQDMDHENMFWYRQDPGLGLRLIYFSYDVKMKEKGDIPEGYSVSREKKERFSLILESASTNQTSMYLCASRRTGTYEQYFGPGTRLTVT.